This TCR beta chain emerged from a study of monozygotic twins with inflammatory bowel disease. The CDR3 is 12 amino acids. In germline, CDR1 is SGHTA, CDR2 FQGNSA. Comments on this clonotype: The antigen is undetermined.

Per TCR library, 3,500 to 4,000 ng of total RNA was used. Eight separate reactions for every sample produced the cDNA. TCRdb reprocessed the 5' RACE reads and stores each CDR3 protein as one record, lacking DNA. The specimen's table records 300,000 to 350,000 distinct CDR3 sequences. Points from the study as a whole: Results did not support any single strong IBD-associated signal or clonotype. Clonotypes shared with others were fewer in IBD patients than in healthy twins, especially with disease activity.

The material sequenced was blood. The receptor comes from a human donor with ulcerative colitis or Crohn's disease, or a healthy co-twin of an affected twin (not recorded which). V is TRBV7-2 and J is TRBJ1-1. CDR3 sequence: CASSFRVGEAFF.